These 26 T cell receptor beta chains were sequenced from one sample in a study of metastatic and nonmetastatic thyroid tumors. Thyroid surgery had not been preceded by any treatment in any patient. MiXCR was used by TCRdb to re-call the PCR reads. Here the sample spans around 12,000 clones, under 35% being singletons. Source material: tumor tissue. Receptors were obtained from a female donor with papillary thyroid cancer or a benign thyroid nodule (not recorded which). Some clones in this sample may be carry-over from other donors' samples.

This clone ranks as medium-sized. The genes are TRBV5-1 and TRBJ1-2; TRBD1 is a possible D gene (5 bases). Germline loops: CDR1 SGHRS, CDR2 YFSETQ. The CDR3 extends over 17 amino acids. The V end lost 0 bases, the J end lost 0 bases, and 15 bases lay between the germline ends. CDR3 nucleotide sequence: TGCGCCAGCAGCTTGGAGCACAGGAGTAATACTAACTATGGCTACACCTTC. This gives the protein CASSLEHRSNTNYGYTF.

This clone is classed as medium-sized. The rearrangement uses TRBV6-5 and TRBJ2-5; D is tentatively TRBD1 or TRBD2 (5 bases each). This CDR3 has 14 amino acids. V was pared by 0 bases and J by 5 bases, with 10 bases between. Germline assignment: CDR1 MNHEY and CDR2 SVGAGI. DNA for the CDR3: TGTGCCAGCAGTTACTCCGGGGCCTCGGAGACCCAGTACTTC. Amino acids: CASSYSGASETQYF.

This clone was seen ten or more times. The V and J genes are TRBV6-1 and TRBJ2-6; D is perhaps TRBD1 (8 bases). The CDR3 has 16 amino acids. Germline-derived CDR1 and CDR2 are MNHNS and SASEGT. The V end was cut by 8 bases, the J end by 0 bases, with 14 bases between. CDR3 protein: CASYRGGDSGANVLTF. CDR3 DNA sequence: TGTGCCAGCTACAGGGGGGGGGACTCTGGGGCCAACGTCCTGACTTTC.

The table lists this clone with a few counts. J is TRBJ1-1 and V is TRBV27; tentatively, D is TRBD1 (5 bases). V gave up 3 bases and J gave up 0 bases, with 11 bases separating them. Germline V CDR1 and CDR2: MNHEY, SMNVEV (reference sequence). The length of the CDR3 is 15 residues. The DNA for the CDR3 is TGTGCCAGCAGTTTCGGTGGACACATGAACACTGAAGCTTTCTTT. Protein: CASSFGGHMNTEAFF.

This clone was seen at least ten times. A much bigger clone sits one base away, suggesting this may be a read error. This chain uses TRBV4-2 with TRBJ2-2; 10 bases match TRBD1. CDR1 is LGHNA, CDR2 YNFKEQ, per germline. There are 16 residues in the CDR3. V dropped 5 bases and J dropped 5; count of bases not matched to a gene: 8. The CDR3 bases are TGTGCCAGCAGCTCACCGGGACAGGGGTTAACCGGGGAGCTGTTTTTT. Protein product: CASSSPGQGLTGELFF.

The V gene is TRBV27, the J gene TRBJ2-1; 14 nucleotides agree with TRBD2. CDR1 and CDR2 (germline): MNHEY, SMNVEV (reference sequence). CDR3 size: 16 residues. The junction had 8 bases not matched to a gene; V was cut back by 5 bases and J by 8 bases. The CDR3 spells CASSPGTSGSVDEQFF. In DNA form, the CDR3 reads TGTGCCAGCAGTCCAGGGACTAGCGGGAGCGTAGATGAGCAGTTCTTC.

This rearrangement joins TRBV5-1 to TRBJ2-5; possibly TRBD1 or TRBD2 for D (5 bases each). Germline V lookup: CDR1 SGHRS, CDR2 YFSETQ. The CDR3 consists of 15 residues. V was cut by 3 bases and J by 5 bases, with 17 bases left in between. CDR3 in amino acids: CASSSTTPWGETQYF. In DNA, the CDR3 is TGCGCCAGCAGCTCGACTACTCCTTGGGGGGAGACCCAGTACTTC.

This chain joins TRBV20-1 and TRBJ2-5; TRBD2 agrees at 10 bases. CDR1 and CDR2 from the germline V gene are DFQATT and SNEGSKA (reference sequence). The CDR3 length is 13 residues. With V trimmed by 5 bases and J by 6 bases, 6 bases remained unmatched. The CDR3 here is CSAVSGGLKTQYF. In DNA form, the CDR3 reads TGCAGTGCTGTTAGCGGGGGGTTGAAGACCCAGTACTTC.

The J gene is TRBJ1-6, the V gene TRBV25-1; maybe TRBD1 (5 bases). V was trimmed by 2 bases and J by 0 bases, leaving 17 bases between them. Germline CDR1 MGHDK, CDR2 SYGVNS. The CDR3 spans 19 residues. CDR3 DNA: TGTGCCAGCAGTGAAAAGGGACGGTTTGAGCTCTCCTATAATTCACCCCTCCACTTT. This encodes CASSEKGRFELSYNSPLHF.

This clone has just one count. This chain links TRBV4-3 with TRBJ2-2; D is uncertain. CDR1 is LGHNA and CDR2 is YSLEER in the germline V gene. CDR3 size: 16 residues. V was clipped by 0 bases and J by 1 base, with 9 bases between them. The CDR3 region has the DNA TGCGCCAGCAGCCAAGAACTGAATATGAACACCGGGGAGCTGTTTTTT. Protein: CASSQELNMNTGELFF.

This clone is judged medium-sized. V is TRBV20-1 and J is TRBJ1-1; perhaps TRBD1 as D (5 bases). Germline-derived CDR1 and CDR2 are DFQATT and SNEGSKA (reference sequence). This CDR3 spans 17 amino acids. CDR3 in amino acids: CRAHLPGGARGNTEAFF. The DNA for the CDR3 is TGCAGGGCCCATCTACCCGGTGGGGCGAGGGGGAACACTGAAGCTTTCTTT.

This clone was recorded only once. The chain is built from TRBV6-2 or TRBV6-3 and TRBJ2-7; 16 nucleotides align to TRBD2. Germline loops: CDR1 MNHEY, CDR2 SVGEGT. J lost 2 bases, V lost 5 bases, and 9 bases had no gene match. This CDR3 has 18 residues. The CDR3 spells CASSLGLAGGKFAYEQYF. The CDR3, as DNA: TGTGCCAGCAGTCTGGGACTAGCGGGAGGGAAGTTTGCCTACGAGCAGTACTTC.

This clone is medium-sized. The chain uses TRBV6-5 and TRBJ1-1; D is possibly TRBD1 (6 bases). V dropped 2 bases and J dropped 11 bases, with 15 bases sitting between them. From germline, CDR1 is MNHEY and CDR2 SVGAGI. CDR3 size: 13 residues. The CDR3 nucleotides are TGTGCCAGCAGTTACGGGGGCGGGGTGATTGCTTTCTTT. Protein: CASSYGGGVIAFF.

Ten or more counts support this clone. CDR3: CATKEGLAYGYTF. For the CDR3, the DNA is TGCGCCACTAAGGAGGGTTTGGCCTATGGCTACACCTTC. The rearrangement links TRBV10-2 to TRBJ1-2; D unclear. Trimming removed 10 bases at V and 4 bases at J, with 16 bases between. Germline CDR1 is WSHSY and CDR2 is SAAADI. The CDR3 contains 13 residues.

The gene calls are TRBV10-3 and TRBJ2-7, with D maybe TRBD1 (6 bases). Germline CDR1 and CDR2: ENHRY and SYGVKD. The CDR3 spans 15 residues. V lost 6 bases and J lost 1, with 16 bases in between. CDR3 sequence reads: CAIRERDKGSYEQYF. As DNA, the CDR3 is TGTGCCATCAGGGAAAGGGACAAGGGGTCCTACGAGCAGTACTTC.

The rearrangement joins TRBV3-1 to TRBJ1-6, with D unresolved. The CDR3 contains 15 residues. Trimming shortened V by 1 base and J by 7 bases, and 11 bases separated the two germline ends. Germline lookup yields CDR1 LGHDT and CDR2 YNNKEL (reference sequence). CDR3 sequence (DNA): TGTGCCAGCAGCCAAGGGGAAGTAGAAAATTCACCCCTCCACTTT. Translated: CASSQGEVENSPLHF.

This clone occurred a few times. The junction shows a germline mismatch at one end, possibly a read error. This CDR3 reads CATSRDSGHEQYF. The CDR3 DNA sequence: TGTGCCACCAGCAGAGATTCCGGGCACGAGCAGTACTTT. J is TRBJ2-7 and V is TRBV15; no definite D call. Germline CDR1 reads LNHNV; CDR2 reads YYDKDF (reference sequence). The CDR3 contains 13 residues.

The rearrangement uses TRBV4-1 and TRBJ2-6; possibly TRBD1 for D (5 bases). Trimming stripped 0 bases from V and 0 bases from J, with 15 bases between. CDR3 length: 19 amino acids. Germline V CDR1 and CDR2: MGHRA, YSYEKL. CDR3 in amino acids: CASSQEFDSTRSGANVLTF. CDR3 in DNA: TGCGCCAGCAGCCAAGAGTTCGACAGTACGCGCTCTGGGGCCAACGTCCTGACTTTC.

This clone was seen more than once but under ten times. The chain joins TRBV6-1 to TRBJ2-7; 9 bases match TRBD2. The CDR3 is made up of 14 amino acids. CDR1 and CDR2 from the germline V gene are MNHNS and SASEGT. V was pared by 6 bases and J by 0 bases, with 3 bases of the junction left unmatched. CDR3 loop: CASRRTSASYEQYF. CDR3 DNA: TGTGCCAGCAGAAGGACTAGCGCCTCCTACGAGCAGTACTTC.

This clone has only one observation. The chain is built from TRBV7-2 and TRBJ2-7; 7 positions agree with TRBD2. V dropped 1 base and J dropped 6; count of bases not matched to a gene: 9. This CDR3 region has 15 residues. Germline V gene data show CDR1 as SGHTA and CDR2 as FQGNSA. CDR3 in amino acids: CASSLGSSGLGEQYF. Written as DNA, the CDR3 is TGTGCCAGCAGCTTAGGTTCTAGCGGTTTGGGCGAGCAGTACTTC.

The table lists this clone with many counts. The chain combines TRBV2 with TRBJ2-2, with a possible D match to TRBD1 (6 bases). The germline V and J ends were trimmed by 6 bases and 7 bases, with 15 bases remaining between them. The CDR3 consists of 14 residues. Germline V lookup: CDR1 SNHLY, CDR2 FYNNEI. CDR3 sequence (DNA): TGTGCCAGCAGGCTCCTAACAGGGAGCGGGGAGCTGTTTTTT. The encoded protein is CASRLLTGSGELFF.

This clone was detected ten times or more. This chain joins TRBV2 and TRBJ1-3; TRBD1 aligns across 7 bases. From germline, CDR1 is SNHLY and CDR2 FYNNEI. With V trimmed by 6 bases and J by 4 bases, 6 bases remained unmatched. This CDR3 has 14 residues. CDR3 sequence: CASSGGDRGNTIYF. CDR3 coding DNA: TGTGCCAGCAGCGGGGGGGACAGAGGAAACACCATATATTTT.

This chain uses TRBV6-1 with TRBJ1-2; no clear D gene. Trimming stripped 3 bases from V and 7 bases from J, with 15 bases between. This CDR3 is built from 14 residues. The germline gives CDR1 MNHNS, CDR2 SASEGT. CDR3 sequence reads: CASSDWAGASGYTF. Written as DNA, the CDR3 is TGTGCCAGCAGTGATTGGGCAGGTGCGAGTGGCTACACCTTC.

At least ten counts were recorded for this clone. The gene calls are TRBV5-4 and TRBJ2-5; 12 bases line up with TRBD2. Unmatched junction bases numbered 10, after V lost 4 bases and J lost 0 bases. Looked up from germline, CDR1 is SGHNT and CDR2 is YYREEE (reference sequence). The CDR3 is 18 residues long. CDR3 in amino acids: CASSPPSGLAGNQETQYF. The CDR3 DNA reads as TGTGCCAGCAGCCCACCGTCGGGACTAGCGGGCAACCAAGAGACCCAGTACTTC.

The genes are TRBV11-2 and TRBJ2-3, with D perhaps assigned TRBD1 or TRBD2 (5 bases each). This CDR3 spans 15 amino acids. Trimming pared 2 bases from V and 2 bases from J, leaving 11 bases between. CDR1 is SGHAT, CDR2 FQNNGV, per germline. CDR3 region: CASSLYRGHTDTQYF. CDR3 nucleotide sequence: TGTGCCAGCAGCTTATACCGGGGCCACACAGATACGCAGTATTTT. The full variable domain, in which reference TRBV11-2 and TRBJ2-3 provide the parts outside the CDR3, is EAGVAQSPRYKIIEKRQSVAFWCNPISGHATLYWYQQILGQGPKLLIQFQNNGVVDDSQLPKDRFSAERLKGVDSTLKIQPAKLEDSAVYLCASSLYRGHTDTQYFGPGTRLTVL.

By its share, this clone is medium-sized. The CDR3 region has the DNA TGTGCCAGCAGCTTACCCAGGGGTGCCACCGGGGAGCTGTTTTTT. It encodes CASSLPRGATGELFF. This chain connects TRBV7-2 to TRBJ2-2; D might be TRBD1 (6 bases). V dropped 2 bases and J dropped 4 bases, with 11 bases sitting between them. The CDR3 extends over 15 amino acids. Germline V gene lookup returns CDR1 SGHTA and CDR2 FQGNSA.